These T cell receptor beta chains were read from a single sample in a study of shared clonotypes between healthy human individuals. Generated by immunoSEQ multiplex PCR, the TCRdb table keeps only in-frame clones and is missing some. This table holds over 2 million clones, roughly 96% found once. Sequencing input: naive CD4+ T cells sorted from blood. These receptors all stem from a man aged 18 to 29 in good health. Each CDR3 is given with its conserved first and last residue. The D gene is left open where the match is weak. A row's size may be missing; if present it is once, few, many or a size class.

j_call: TRBJ2-2; d_call: .; v_call: TRBV18; clone_size: once; cdr3_nt: TGTGCCAGCTCACCAGTAGGGGAGAACACCGGGGAGCTGTTTTTT; cdr3_aa: CASSPVGENTGELFF
j_call: TRBJ1-3; d_call: .; v_call: TRBV7-2; clone_size: .; cdr3_nt: TGTGCCAGCAGCTTAGGGCAGGCCCTCTCTGGAAACACCATATATTTT; cdr3_aa: CASSLGQALSGNTIYF
j_call: TRBJ1-4; d_call: TRBD1; v_call: TRBV19; clone_size: .; cdr3_nt: TGTGCCAGTAGTATTTCCCGGACAGGGACAAATGAAAAACTGTTTTTT; cdr3_aa: CASSISRTGTNEKLFF
j_call: TRBJ2-5; d_call: .; v_call: TRBV7-9; clone_size: .; cdr3_nt: TGTGCCAGCACCCTAGGTCAGGGTGCTGTGGGCCAGTACTTC; cdr3_aa: CASTLGQGAVGQYF
j_call: TRBJ1-3; d_call: .; v_call: TRBV7-9; clone_size: .; cdr3_nt: TGTGCCAGCAGCTTAGCAGTCAGGACAGCCATATCTGGAAACACCATATATTTT; cdr3_aa: CASSLAVRTAISGNTIYF
j_call: TRBJ1-5; d_call: .; v_call: TRBV5-1; clone_size: .; cdr3_nt: TGCGCCAGCAGCTTAATCGGGGGAAATCAGCCCCAGCATTTT; cdr3_aa: CASSLIGGNQPQHF
j_call: TRBJ2-7; d_call: TRBD2; v_call: TRBV7-2; clone_size: once; cdr3_nt: TGTGCCAGCAGAGGGAGGGACTCCTACGAGCAGTACTTC; cdr3_aa: CASRGRDSYEQYF
j_call: TRBJ1-4; d_call: .; v_call: TRBV5-1; clone_size: .; cdr3_nt: TGCGCCAGCAGCTTGGGGGGCTTACAGGGAATAGGGGAAAAACTGTTTTTT; cdr3_aa: CASSLGGLQGIGEKLFF
j_call: TRBJ2-3; d_call: .; v_call: TRBV9; clone_size: .; cdr3_nt: TGTGCCAGCAGCAAGGAGACCCTAAGCACAGATACGCAGTATTTT; cdr3_aa: CASSKETLSTDTQYF
j_call: TRBJ2-1; d_call: TRBD1; v_call: TRBV19; clone_size: .; cdr3_nt: TGTGCCAGTAGTACTCGGACAGGGAATGAGCAGTTCTTC; cdr3_aa: CASSTRTGNEQFF
j_call: TRBJ2-3; d_call: TRBD2; v_call: TRBV4-3; clone_size: .; cdr3_nt: TGCGCCAGCAGCCAAGAGCTAGCGGGAGGCACAGATACGCAGTATTTT; cdr3_aa: CASSQELAGGTDTQYF
j_call: TRBJ2-7; d_call: .; v_call: TRBV4-1; clone_size: .; cdr3_nt: TGCGCCAGCAGCCAGGGAAAAATCCGGGACGGAGGCTACGAGCAGTACTTC; cdr3_aa: CASSQGKIRDGGYEQYF
j_call: TRBJ2-5; d_call: TRBD2; v_call: TRBV5-1; clone_size: .; cdr3_nt: TGCGCCAGCAGCCAGGGGAGTAGCGGGGGTGAGGAGACCCAGTACTTC; cdr3_aa: CASSQGSSGGEETQYF
j_call: TRBJ1-6; d_call: .; v_call: TRBV30; clone_size: .; cdr3_nt: TGTGCCTGGAGTGTGGCCGGGTACGGTAGATCACCCCTCCACTTT; cdr3_aa: CAWSVAGYGRSPLHF
j_call: TRBJ2-3; d_call: TRBD1; v_call: TRBV10-3; clone_size: once; cdr3_nt: TGTGCCATCAGTGAGGGGGACAGGGTGACAGATACGCAGTATTTT; cdr3_aa: CAISEGDRVTDTQYF
j_call: TRBJ1-3; d_call: .; v_call: TRBV5-6; clone_size: .; cdr3_nt: TGTGCCAGCAGCCCGCGGGGGATCTCTGGAAACACCATATATTTT; cdr3_aa: CASSPRGISGNTIYF
j_call: TRBJ1-2; d_call: .; v_call: TRBV5-4; clone_size: .; cdr3_nt: TGTGCCAGCAGCTTGGTGTTGGGGGACTATGGCTACACCTTC; cdr3_aa: CASSLVLGDYGYTF
j_call: TRBJ2-7; d_call: .; v_call: TRBV11-3; clone_size: .; cdr3_nt: TGTGCCAGCAGCCCTCGGGCGGGCCAAGGGGGCTACGAGCAGTACTTC; cdr3_aa: CASSPRAGQGGYEQYF
j_call: TRBJ1-2; d_call: .; v_call: TRBV6-5; clone_size: .; cdr3_nt: TGTGCCAGCAGTTACCAAGCTAGACAGGCGGTTCGGGGCTACACCTTC; cdr3_aa: CASSYQARQAVRGYTF
j_call: TRBJ2-7; d_call: TRBD2; v_call: TRBV6-5; clone_size: .; cdr3_nt: TGTGCCAGCAGTGTTGAAGCGGGAGAGTACTACGAGCAGTACTTC; cdr3_aa: CASSVEAGEYYEQYF
j_call: TRBJ1-5; d_call: .; v_call: TRBV5-1; clone_size: .; cdr3_nt: TGCGCCAGCAGGTCAGACCACAATCAGCCCCAGCATTTT; cdr3_aa: CASRSDHNQPQHF
j_call: TRBJ1-2; d_call: .; v_call: TRBV30; clone_size: .; cdr3_nt: TGTGCCTGGAGTCCCTGGGGGACTATGAGCTACACCTTC; cdr3_aa: CAWSPWGTMSYTF
j_call: TRBJ2-7; d_call: .; v_call: TRBV6-6; clone_size: .; cdr3_nt: TGTGCCAGGGAAACCGGCTCCTACGAGCAGTACTTC; cdr3_aa: CARETGSYEQYF
j_call: TRBJ2-7; d_call: .; v_call: TRBV28; clone_size: .; cdr3_nt: TGTGCCAGCAGTTTGGGGGTTCCCTACGAGCAGTACTTC; cdr3_aa: CASSLGVPYEQYF
j_call: TRBJ2-2; d_call: .; v_call: TRBV29-1; clone_size: .; cdr3_nt: TGCAGCGTCGGACATACGAACACCGGGGAGCTGTTTTTT; cdr3_aa: CSVGHTNTGELFF
j_call: TRBJ1-1; d_call: .; v_call: TRBV10-3; clone_size: .; cdr3_nt: TGTGCCATCAGTGACCCCCTCGGGAGCACTGAAGCTTTCTTT; cdr3_aa: CAISDPLGSTEAFF
j_call: TRBJ1-2; d_call: .; v_call: TRBV19; clone_size: .; cdr3_nt: TGTGCCAGTACCATTCTTGGGGGTTACGATGGCTACACCTTC; cdr3_aa: CASTILGGYDGYTF
j_call: TRBJ2-7; d_call: TRBD1; v_call: TRBV5-1; clone_size: .; cdr3_nt: TGCGCCAGCAGCTTGTCCGTCCGGGACAGGGTCTCCTACGAGCAGTACTTC; cdr3_aa: CASSLSVRDRVSYEQYF
j_call: TRBJ2-1; d_call: TRBD1; v_call: TRBV5-1; clone_size: .; cdr3_nt: TGCGCCAGCAGCTTGCTACAGGGGCTCTACAATGAGCAGTTCTTC; cdr3_aa: CASSLLQGLYNEQFF
j_call: TRBJ2-7; d_call: .; v_call: TRBV18; clone_size: .; cdr3_nt: TGTGCCAGCTCACCCGCAGGGAACTACGAGCAGTACTTC; cdr3_aa: CASSPAGNYEQYF
j_call: TRBJ1-1; d_call: TRBD1; v_call: TRBV6-4; clone_size: once; cdr3_nt: TGTGCCAGCAGCCAGGACAGGGGATTGAACACTGAAGCTTTCTTT; cdr3_aa: CASSQDRGLNTEAFF
j_call: TRBJ1-5; d_call: TRBD1; v_call: TRBV29-1; clone_size: .; cdr3_nt: TGCAGCGTGACGACAGGGAGGTCGAGCAATCAGCCCCAGCATTTT; cdr3_aa: CSVTTGRSSNQPQHF
j_call: TRBJ1-2; d_call: .; v_call: TRBV12-5; clone_size: once; cdr3_nt: TGTGCTAGTGGTTATGGTACGACTAACTATGGCTACACCTTC; cdr3_aa: CASGYGTTNYGYTF
j_call: TRBJ2-5; d_call: TRBD2; v_call: TRBV2; clone_size: .; cdr3_nt: TGTGCCAGTGCTGGCGGGAGATTAGAGACCCAGTACTTC; cdr3_aa: CASAGGRLETQYF
j_call: TRBJ2-4; d_call: .; v_call: TRBV4-1; clone_size: .; cdr3_nt: TGCGCCAGCAGCCAAGTGGGGGAATGGAGGAACATTCAGTACTTC; cdr3_aa: CASSQVGEWRNIQYF
j_call: TRBJ1-1; d_call: TRBD1; v_call: TRBV10-1; clone_size: .; cdr3_nt: TGCGCCAGCGGTGGGACAGGGGTTGAGGCTTTCTTT; cdr3_aa: CASGGTGVEAFF
j_call: TRBJ1-2; d_call: .; v_call: TRBV5-8; clone_size: .; cdr3_nt: TGTGCCAGCAGCTTGGGGGGATTCTATGGCTACACCTTC; cdr3_aa: CASSLGGFYGYTF
j_call: TRBJ1-2; d_call: .; v_call: TRBV10-3; clone_size: .; cdr3_nt: TGTGCCATCACCTCCCAGGGGTCTGGTCCCTATGGCTACACCTTC; cdr3_aa: CAITSQGSGPYGYTF
j_call: TRBJ2-7; d_call: .; v_call: TRBV6-1; clone_size: .; cdr3_nt: TGTGCCAGCAGTGAGCGATCAGTCTTGGAGCAGTACTTC; cdr3_aa: CASSERSVLEQYF
j_call: TRBJ1-1; d_call: .; v_call: TRBV2; clone_size: .; cdr3_nt: TGTGCCAGCAGTCAGGACACCATGAACACTGAAGCTTTCTTT; cdr3_aa: CASSQDTMNTEAFF
j_call: TRBJ1-2; d_call: .; v_call: TRBV7-3; clone_size: .; cdr3_nt: TGTGCCAGCAGCTTAACAGGGGGTTATGGCTACACCTTC; cdr3_aa: CASSLTGGYGYTF
j_call: TRBJ1-6; d_call: TRBD1; v_call: TRBV28; clone_size: few; cdr3_nt: TGTGCCAGCAGCCGACAGGGTAATAATTCACCCCTCCACTTT; cdr3_aa: CASSRQGNNSPLHF
j_call: TRBJ2-1; d_call: TRBD1; v_call: TRBV6-4; clone_size: .; cdr3_nt: TGTGCCAGCAGTTCACAGGGGGCTCACTCCAATGAGCAGTTCTTC; cdr3_aa: CASSSQGAHSNEQFF
j_call: TRBJ2-1; d_call: TRBD2; v_call: TRBV27; clone_size: .; cdr3_nt: TGTGCCAGCAGTTCCCTCCAGCGGGACGCCTACAATGAGCAGTTCTTC; cdr3_aa: CASSSLQRDAYNEQFF
j_call: TRBJ2-7; d_call: TRBD2; v_call: TRBV7-9; clone_size: .; cdr3_nt: TGTGCCAGCAGCTTTAGCGGGGGGGCTGACGAGCAGTACTTC; cdr3_aa: CASSFSGGADEQYF
j_call: TRBJ2-3; d_call: .; v_call: TRBV4-2; clone_size: .; cdr3_nt: TGTGCCAGCAGCCAAGATTCGGGTGTAGATACGCAGTATTTT; cdr3_aa: CASSQDSGVDTQYF
j_call: TRBJ1-5; d_call: .; v_call: TRBV4-2; clone_size: .; cdr3_nt: TGTGCCAGCAGCGCCCGACAGGTGGATTTACGGCCCCAGCATTTT; cdr3_aa: CASSARQVDLRPQHF
j_call: TRBJ2-7; d_call: .; v_call: TRBV5-1; clone_size: .; cdr3_nt: TGCGCCAGCAGCCCAGGGACCCAAGGGGGGGTCGAGCAGTACTTC; cdr3_aa: CASSPGTQGGVEQYF
j_call: TRBJ2-1; d_call: .; v_call: TRBV4-2; clone_size: .; cdr3_nt: TGTGCCAGCAGCCCGGGACTTACAAACAATGAGCAGTTCTTC; cdr3_aa: CASSPGLTNNEQFF
j_call: TRBJ1-2; d_call: TRBD1; v_call: TRBV4-3; clone_size: .; cdr3_nt: TGCGCCAGCAGCCAAGAGACAGGGGGCTACTATGGCTACACCTTC; cdr3_aa: CASSQETGGYYGYTF